These T cell receptor beta chains were read from a single sample in a study of cytomegalovirus exposure and HLA in healthy donors. TCRdb's table, derived via immunoSEQ multiplex PCR, lists solely in-frame clones and lacks some. The repertoire holds around 180,000 clones, about 80% seen once, with around 2.1% in the top ten. The sample consisted of PBMCs. The receptors were sampled from a woman between 18 and 29 years old in good health and CMV-seropositive. Each CDR3 is given with its conserved first and last residue. D genes are given only for firm matches. Expanded clones are given a class, and other clones once, few, many or no size at all.

abundance	v_gene	len	d_gene	j_gene	CDR3aa	CDR3nt
-	TRBV19	13	-	TRBJ1-5	CASSPQGNQPQHF	TGTGCCAGTAGCCCCCAGGGGAATCAGCCCCAGCATTTT
-	TRBV4-1	14	-	TRBJ2-1	CASSLRDSDDEQFF	TGTGCCAGCAGCCTCCGGGACTCGGACGATGAGCAGTTCTTC
few	TRBV9	16	TRBD1	TRBJ1-1	CASSPGQGYLNTEAFF	TGTGCCAGCAGCCCGGGACAGGGGTACCTAAACACTGAAGCTTTCTTT
-	TRBV27	16	TRBD2	TRBJ2-1	CASSWGLAGAYNEQFF	TGTGCCAGCAGTTGGGGACTAGCGGGGGCCTACAATGAGCAGTTCTTC
-	TRBV5-5	15	TRBD2	TRBJ2-2	CASSRGGANTGELFF	TGTGCCAGCAGCCGGGGAGGGGCGAACACCGGGGAGCTGTTTTTT
-	TRBV7-9	15	TRBD2	TRBJ2-1	CASSPPGGGAGEQFF	TGTGCCAGCAGCCCCCCTGGCGGGGGGGCTGGTGAGCAGTTCTTC
-	TRBV7-3	17	TRBD1	TRBJ2-1	CASSFSGTDRSYNEQFF	TGTGCCAGCAGCTTCTCCGGGACAGACAGATCATACAATGAGCAGTTCTTC
-	TRBV7-9	18	-	TRBJ2-6	CASSLGAGGPSGANVLTF	TGTGCCAGCAGCTTAGGCGCTGGCGGCCCCTCTGGGGCCAACGTCCTGACTTTC
-	TRBV6-6	16	TRBD2	TRBJ2-7	CASTGTSGQSSYEQYF	TGTGCCAGCACCGGGACTAGCGGGCAGAGCTCCTACGAGCAGTACTTC
-	TRBV4-3	15	-	TRBJ1-1	CASSPGEGLHTEAFF	TGCGCCAGCAGCCCGGGGGAGGGACTTCACACTGAGGCTTTCTTT
-	TRBV5-1	15	TRBD1	TRBJ1-2	CASSTGGTGRYGYTF	TGCGCCAGCAGCACGGGAGGGACAGGGCGCTATGGCTACACCTTC
-	TRBV6-1	12	-	TRBJ1-1	CASRWGQNEAFF	TGTGCCAGCAGATGGGGGCAGAATGAAGCTTTCTTT
-	TRBV2	13	-	TRBJ1-6	CASSEGAYSPLHF	TGTGCCAGCAGTGAGGGGGCGTATTCACCCCTCCACTTT
-	TRBV5-1	15	-	TRBJ1-3	CASSLDRAPGNTIYF	TGCGCCAGCAGCTTGGACAGGGCCCCTGGAAACACCATATATTTT
once	TRBV7-2	13	TRBD2	TRBJ2-5	CASSFGRGETQYF	TGTGCCAGCAGCTTTGGGCGGGGGGAGACCCAGTACTTC
-	TRBV9	17	-	TRBJ1-6	CASSPVPRQDYNSPLHF	TGTGCCAGCAGCCCCGTCCCCAGACAGGACTATAATTCACCCCTCCACTTT
-	TRBV5-4	16	-	TRBJ1-3	CASSFGLRMAGNTIYF	TGTGCCAGCAGCTTTGGGCTTCGAATGGCCGGAAACACCATATATTTT
-	TRBV6-1	14	-	TRBJ2-5	CASSEAGGLETQYF	TGTGCCAGCAGTGAAGCGGGGGGATTAGAGACCCAGTACTTC
-	TRBV5-8	11	-	TRBJ2-1	CASSLYNEQFF	TGTGCCAGCAGCCTATACAATGAGCAGTTCTTC
-	TRBV28	14	-	TRBJ1-1	CASSLSPGSTEAFF	TGTGCCAGCAGTTTATCCCCCGGGTCCACTGAAGCTTTCTTT
-	TRBV29-1	14	-	TRBJ1-1	CSVDILGQFTEAFF	TGCAGCGTTGACATTTTAGGACAGTTCACTGAAGCTTTCTTT
-	TRBV29-1	13	TRBD1	TRBJ2-1	CSVVDRETGEQFF	TGCAGCGTCGTGGACAGGGAGACAGGTGAGCAGTTCTTC
once	TRBV6-1	13	-	TRBJ1-2	CASRLTDAGGYTF	TGTGCCAGCAGATTGACAGACGCCGGCGGCTACACCTTC
-	TRBV7-9	13	-	TRBJ1-2	CASSQDNNYGYTF	TGTGCCAGCAGCCAGGACAACAACTATGGCTACACCTTC
-	TRBV15	12	-	TRBJ2-7	CATGTDYYEQYF	TGTGCCACCGGGACTGATTACTACGAGCAGTACTTC
-	TRBV9	14	TRBD1	TRBJ2-2	CASSVGQGLGELFF	TGTGCCAGCAGCGTGGGACAGGGCCTAGGGGAGCTGTTTTTT
-	TRBV27	13	TRBD1	TRBJ1-2	CASSLGQGLGYTF	TGTGCCAGCAGTTTGGGACAGGGGTTAGGCTACACCTTC
-	TRBV11-2	15	TRBD1	TRBJ1-6	CASSSIRQGYSPLHF	TGTGCCAGCAGCTCCATTCGACAGGGTTACTCACCCCTCCACTTT
-	TRBV5-1	13	-	TRBJ1-1	CASSPTGYTEAFF	TGCGCCAGCAGCCCCACAGGGTACACTGAAGCTTTCTTT
-	TRBV27	13	-	TRBJ1-1	CASRDLNDPEAFF	TGTGCCAGCAGGGACTTAAATGACCCTGAAGCTTTCTTT
once	TRBV9	15	-	TRBJ2-3	CASNKQGLGADTQYF	TGTGCCAGCAACAAACAGGGTCTAGGGGCAGATACGCAGTATTTT
once	TRBV5-4	13	-	TRBJ1-3	CASSLWSRNTIYF	TGTGCCAGCAGCTTGTGGAGTCGAAACACCATATATTTT
-	TRBV10-3	14	TRBD1	TRBJ1-5	CAISEDRVAQPQHF	TGTGCCATCAGTGAGGACAGGGTGGCCCAGCCCCAGCATTTT
-	TRBV11-2	13	-	TRBJ1-1	CASSLSGQSGAFF	TGTGCCAGCAGCTTATCCGGACAGAGTGGAGCTTTCTTT
once	TRBV5-1	17	-	TRBJ1-4	CASSLSPRGPLNEKLFF	TGCGCCAGCAGCTTGAGCCCTCGGGGTCCCCTTAATGAAAAACTGTTTTTT
-	TRBV27	12	TRBD1	TRBJ1-2	CASGLTGGGYTF	TGTGCCAGCGGTCTGACAGGGGGTGGCTACACCTTC
-	TRBV6-5	13	-	TRBJ2-1	CASSLSAQGEQFF	TGTGCCAGCAGTTTGTCGGCGCAGGGGGAGCAGTTCTTC
-	TRBV4-1	16	TRBD1	TRBJ1-1	CASSQRDRWRGTEAFF	TGCGCCAGCAGCCAACGGGACAGGTGGAGGGGGACTGAAGCTTTCTTT
-	TRBV6-1	14	-	TRBJ2-1	CASTPVGTYSEQFF	TGTGCCAGCACCCCCGTGGGGACTTACAGTGAGCAGTTCTTC
-	TRBV6-1	12	-	TRBJ1-2	CASSVTRGAPTF	TGTGCCAGCAGTGTGACTAGAGGTGCCCCAACCTTC
-	TRBV15	15	-	TRBJ1-3	CATSRDLLNGNTIYF	TGTGCCACCAGCAGAGATCTTCTAAATGGAAACACCATATATTTT
-	TRBV30	13	TRBD1	TRBJ2-1	CAWSALRGHEQFF	TGTGCCTGGAGTGCTCTTAGGGGGCATGAGCAGTTCTTC
-	TRBV23-1	20	-	TRBJ2-2	CASSQSRTKGSRVNTGELFF	TGCGCCAGCAGTCAATCAAGGACAAAAGGGTCCAGGGTAAACACCGGGGAGCTGTTTTTT
-	TRBV2	16	-	TRBJ2-3	CASSDGSKGLTDTQYF	TGTGCCAGCAGTGATGGGTCTAAGGGGCTAACAGATACGCAGTATTTT
-	TRBV13	15	-	TRBJ1-6	CASSDQGSYNSPLHF	TGTGCCAGCAGCGACCAGGGCTCCTATAATTCACCCCTCCACTTT